This T cell receptor (beta chain) was captured by sequencing in a study of CD8+CD57+ T cells in acquired aplastic anemia. For the study at large: DNA per sorted CD4+ or CD8+ sample ranged about 0.2 to 27.4 ug, averaging around 3 ug.

The TCR beta profiling, which covered VDJ combination and CDR3 sequence, was carried out using genomic DNA as the template. TCRdb re-derived calls from the reads in MiXCR, one entry per CDR3 protein. The sample lists fewer than 200,000 distinct CDR3 sequences, about 44% seen once, with approximately 13% in the top ten. Study-level points and caveats: Researchers report that around 31 CD8+ CDR3 sequences appeared in both patients and controls.

This clonotype was seen a handful of times. Antigen: not known. CDR1 is MNHEY and CDR2 is SMNVEV in the germline V gene (reference sequence). V lost 2 bases to trimming and J lost 6 bases; unmatched junction nucleotides: 6. The CDR3 runs 14 residues. For sequencing, patients were chosen who had shown expansion of CD8+CD57+ cells by flow cytometry. Untreated patients provided the blood samples, with no therapy given before sampling. V and J are TRBV27 and TRBJ1-1; 7 nucleotides match TRBD1. This clonotype was obtained from a human donor with aplastic anemia. Sequencing used sorted CD4+, CD8+, or CD8+CD57+ T cells (not recorded which) from PBMCs. CDR3 loop: CASSLTGRGSEAFF. In DNA form, the CDR3 reads TGTGCCAGCAGTTTAACGGGCAGGGGGTCTGAAGCTTTCTTT.